The 30 T cell receptor beta chains given below trace back to one sample, sequenced in a study of tumor-infiltrating lymphocytes in primary liver carcinoma. For each extraction, RNA and DNA were obtained together from 20-30 mg of unsorted bulk tissue. TCR beta cDNA was made from 500 ng total RNA with a constant-region primer. Researchers made the TCR beta libraries by running three nested multiplex PCR rounds with slightly modified ARM-PCR. A C-beta reverse primer was combined with TRBV1-TRBV30 forward primers in the first two PCR rounds, and each round had approximately 10 cycles. TCRdb fed the multiplex PCR reads into MiXCR, producing one record per CDR3 protein. Of 40,000 to 55,000 distinct CDR3 sequences listed, around 77% are singletons. The sequenced sample consisted of liver tumor tissue from sampling region 5. Subset reported: tumor region T5, tumor centre. The receptors shown here come from a man in his forties or fifties with primary liver carcinoma and hepatitis B virus infection.

The chain has TRBV4-1 and TRBJ2-1; D unresolved. Trimming stripped 0 bases from V and 12 bases from J, with 21 bases between. Germline V gives CDR1 MGHRA, CDR2 YSYEKL. CDR3 length equals 16 residues. The CDR3 DNA reads TGCGCCAGCAGCCAAGATCTCACATGGCCGTACAAAGGGCAGTTCTTC. Protein sequence: CASSQDLTWPYKGQFF.

Worth noting for this clonotype: A read error may account for a junction end that differs from germline. The rearrangement joins TRBV4-2 to TRBJ2-3, with 7 nucleotides matching TRBD2. Per germline, CDR1 LGHNA and CDR2 YNFKEQ. CDR3 size: 15 residues. DNA of the CDR3: TGTGCCAGCAGCCAAGGAGGGGAGGGCACAGATACGCAGTTTTTT. The encoded protein is CASSQGGEGTDTQFF.

Notes on this clonotype: An end of the junction differs from the germline gene, which may be a read error. The genes are TRBV6-1 and TRBJ2-2; the match to TRBD2 covers 10 bases. Germline assignment: CDR1 MNHNS and CDR2 SASEGT. CDR3 length: 17 residues. The CDR3 DNA is TGTGTCAGCAGTCCCCTCCGGAGTCTAGCGGGAGAGAGGGAGCTGGTTTTT. It translates to CVSSPLRSLAGERELVF.

This sequence joins TRBV4-2 and TRBJ2-3; D remains ambiguous. The better agreement between TRBJ1-5 and the DNA end casts doubt on the J call. Germline values: CDR1 LGHNA, CDR2 YNFKEQ. The CDR3 is 13 residues long. The CDR3 DNA sequence: TGTGCCAGCGGTTGGGAGTCCACATATACGCAGCATTTT. Residues: CASGWESTYTQHF.

This chain links TRBV6-2 or TRBV6-3 with TRBJ2-7; no clear D. CDR3 length: 12 amino acids. The germline V and J ends were trimmed by 9 bases and 2 bases, with 11 bases remaining between them. CDR1 MNHEY and CDR2 SVGEGT come from the germline V gene. The CDR3 coding sequence is TGTGCCAGTTACGAGGTACCCTACGAGCAGTACTTC. The encoded protein is CASYEVPYEQYF.

About this clonotype: One junction end disagrees with the germline gene, perhaps due to a read error. The chain recombines TRBV6-1 with TRBJ2-6; TRBD1 aligns across 7 bases. The CDR3 has 18 amino acids. Per germline, CDR1 MNHNS and CDR2 SASEGT. CDR3 sequence (DNA): TGTGTCAGCAGTGGATACAGGGGTCCTACCTCTGGGCCCAATGTCCTGACTTTC. It translates to CVSSGYRGPTSGPNVLTF.

As concerns this clonotype: Likely a read error: the CDR3 ends without its conserved phenylalanine or tryptophan. V and J are TRBV6-1 and TRBJ2-7, with D tentatively TRBD2 (5 bases). The length of the CDR3 is 14 residues. CDR1 and CDR2 from the germline V gene are MNHNS and SASEGT. The CDR3 region is CANSVQRRSYEQYL. Here the CDR3 DNA reads TGTGCCAACAGTGTACAGCGGAGATCCTACGAGCAGTACCTC.

Turning to this clonotype: This clone may be a read error of a much larger clone one base away. The rearrangement uses TRBV6-5 and TRBJ2-2; the D call may be TRBD1 or TRBD2 (5 bases each). There are 12 residues in the CDR3. Per the germline V gene, CDR1 is MNHEY and CDR2 is SVGAGI. CDR3 bases: TGTGCCAACAGTCGAGGGGCCGGGGAGCTGTTTTTT. This sequence encodes CANSRGAGELFF.

V is TRBV4-1 and J is TRBJ1-3; D not certain. Germline assignment: CDR1 MGHRA and CDR2 YSYEKL. This CDR3 comprises 16 residues. Trimming left V 1 base short and J 3 bases short, with 13 bases between. In DNA form, the CDR3 reads TGCGCCAGCAGCCAAGTTATGAGTTCCTTTGGAAACACCATATATTTT. Residues: CASSQVMSSFGNTIYF.

Concerning this clonotype itself: A junction end diverges from the germline sequence, so it may reflect a read error. V and J are TRBV5-1 and TRBJ1-2; D unclear. The CDR3 is 13 amino acids. Germline assignment: CDR1 SGHRS and CDR2 YFSETQ. CDR3 amino acids: CDSSLLSDYDYTF. As DNA, the CDR3 is TGCGACAGCAGCTTGCTGTCGGACTATGACTACACCTTC.

V is TRBV28 and J is TRBJ2-7; the D is unclear. CDR1 is MDHEN and CDR2 is SYDVKM in the germline V gene. Between the trimmed V and J ends, which lost 3 bases and 1 base, there was a span of 13 bases. This CDR3 is built from 15 residues. CDR3 residues: CASSFFPGTSYEQYF. The CDR3 region has the DNA TGTGCCAGCAGTTTTTTCCCGGGCACTTCCTACGAGCAGTACTTC.

A remark on this clonotype: One end of the junction varies from germline; a read error may be responsible. The chain joins TRBV7-9 to TRBJ2-1; the match to TRBD2 covers 14 bases. The CDR3 spans 18 residues. Germline assignment: CDR1 SEHNR and CDR2 FQNEAQ (reference sequence). In DNA form, the CDR3 reads TGTGCCAGCGGCCCTGGGACTAGCGGGGGAAGCTCCTATAATGAGCAGCTCTTC. Encoded protein: CASGPGTSGGSSYNEQLF.

CDR3 nucleotides: TGCGCCAGCAGCTGGAACCTAGAGACCCAGTACTTC. It is translated as CASSWNLETQYF. The chain joins TRBV5-1 to TRBJ2-5; D gene uncertain. The V end was cut by 3 bases, the J end by 4 bases, with 7 bases between. CDR3 length: 12 amino acids. Germline V gives CDR1 SGHRS, CDR2 YFSETQ. The variable domain in full, with the rest retrieved from reference TRBV5-1 and TRBJ2-5, is KAGVTQTPRYLIKTRGQQVTLSCSPISGHRSVSWYQQTPGQGLQFLFEYFSETQRNKGNFPGRFSGRQFSNSRSEMNVSTLELGDSALYLCASSWNLETQYFGPGTRLLVL.

With regard to this clonotype: At one of its ends the junction is not consistent with the germline gene, which may arise from a read error. The gene calls are TRBV7-9 and TRBJ2-5; no firm D call. The CDR3 runs to 12 residues. Germline CDR1 is SEHNR and CDR2 is FQNEAQ (reference sequence). This CDR3 reads CASNLDGESQYF. For the CDR3, the DNA is TGTGCCAGCAACTTAGACGGAGAGAGCCAGTACTTC.

In regard to this clonotype: Relative to the germline gene, one junction end is altered; a read error may explain this. The gene calls are TRBV29-1 and TRBJ1-5, with 9 bases matching TRBD1. Germline values: CDR1 SQVTM, CDR2 ANQGSEA. This CDR3 region has 13 residues. CDR3 DNA: TGCAGCGTTGAACTGGGACAGGGTCGGCCCCAGCATTTC. It is translated as CSVELGQGRPQHF. Combining the CDR3 with reference TRBV29-1 and TRBJ1-5 gives the whole variable domain SAVISQKPSRDICQRGTSLTIQCQVDSQVTMMFWYRQQPGQSLTLIATANQGSEATYESGFVIDKFPISRPNLTFSTLTVSNMSPEDSSIYLCSVELGQGRPQHFGDGTRLSIL.

Of note for this clonotype: At one end the junction does not follow the germline gene, possibly because of a read error. CDR3 amino acids: CAWGPVQGSNTQYF. Here the CDR3 DNA reads TGCGCCTGGGGTCCGGTACAGGGATCGAATACGCAGTATTTT. The chain has TRBV30 and TRBJ2-3; D perhaps matches TRBD1 (6 bases). CDR3 length equals 14 residues. CDR1 GTSNPN and CDR2 SVGIG come from the germline V gene (reference sequence).

Of note for this clonotype: This likely comes from a read error, as the CDR3 has no conserved phenylalanine or tryptophan at its end. J is TRBJ2-1 and V is TRBV24-1; D gene unclear. The CDR3 loop spans 15 amino acids. Germline CDR1 KGHDR, CDR2 SFDVKD. V was shortened by 1 base and J by 5 bases, with 11 bases between the two germline ends. The CDR3 DNA is TGTGCCACCAGTGATTTCTACGTGACAAACAATGAGCAGTTCCTC. Protein: CATSDFYVTNNEQFL.

The V and J genes are TRBV20-1 and TRBJ2-3; 7 positions match TRBD1. Per the germline V gene, CDR1 is DFQATT and CDR2 is SNEGSKA (reference sequence). This CDR3 is built from 13 residues. The junction had 3 bases not matched to a gene; V was cut back by 6 bases and J by 0 bases. The CDR3 here is CSADRSSTDTQYF. The CDR3 DNA is TGCAGTGCGGACAGGTCTAGCACAGATACGCAGTATTTT.

As for this clonotype: No conserved phenylalanine or tryptophan is present at the end of the CDR3, so a read error is the likely explanation. The chain combines TRBV5-1 with TRBJ2-3, with D perhaps assigned TRBD1 or TRBD2 (5 bases each). Trimming cost V 5 bases and J 1 base, with 8 bases left between them. This CDR3 has 13 amino acids. Germline assignment: CDR1 SGHRS and CDR2 YFSETQ. CDR3 DNA: TGCGCCAGCAGTTCGGGACGCACAGATACGCAGTATTTA. Its translation is CASSSGRTDTQYL.

V is TRBV12-5 and J is TRBJ2-7, with no clear D. The germline V gene encodes CDR1 LGHNT and CDR2 FRNRAP. This CDR3 is built from 13 residues. The CDR3 bases are TGTGCCTGTGAGTGGATCGGTTCCTACGAGCAGTACTTC. Amino acids: CACEWIGSYEQYF.

Only one count was recorded for this clonotype. One end of the junction does not line up with germline, which may come from a read error. CDR3 loop: CASSWTSGIGETHYF. DNA of the CDR3: TGTGCCAGCAGTTGGACTAGCGGGATTGGAGAGACCCACTACTTC. The chain is built from TRBV6-2 or TRBV6-3 and TRBJ2-5; 12 nucleotides agree with TRBD2. CDR1 is MNHEY, CDR2 SVGEGT, per germline. The CDR3 is made up of 15 amino acids.

V gene TRBV5-6 combines with J gene TRBJ1-2; D not resolved. The germline gives CDR1 SGHDT, CDR2 YYEEEE. CDR3 length: 12 residues. Trimming cost V 7 bases and J 10 bases, with 17 bases left between them. CDR3 nucleotide sequence: TGTGCCAGCCGCTCCGGGAAATCTGTCTACACCTTC. Protein: CASRSGKSVYTF. The entire variable domain, with the rest obtained from reference TRBV5-6 and TRBJ1-2, is as follows: DAGVTQSPTHLIKTRGQQVTLRCSPKSGHDTVSWYQQALGQGPQFIFQYYEEEERQRGNFPDRFSGHQFPNYSSELNVNALLLGDSALYLCASRSGKSVYTFGSGTRLTVV.

In the case of this clonotype: One end of the junction does not line up with germline, which may come from a read error. The V call is TRBV29-1, the J call TRBJ2-2, with 11 bases aligning to TRBD2. The CDR3 is 16 residues long. CDR1 and CDR2 (germline): SQVTM, ANQGSEA. CDR3: CGVEAETSGITGELFF. CDR3 in DNA: TGCGGCGTTGAAGCCGAGACTAGCGGGATAACCGGGGAGCTGTTTTTT.

To note about this clonotype: No conserved phenylalanine or tryptophan is present at the end of the CDR3, so a read error is the likely explanation. V gene TRBV28 combines with J gene TRBJ1-4, with 8 nucleotides matching TRBD1. Germline lookup yields CDR1 MDHEN and CDR2 SYDVKM. This CDR3 region has 15 residues. The CDR3 region has the DNA TGTGTCAGCAGCCTCGGACAGGGCGCTAATGAAAAACTGTTTGTT. This translates into CVSSLGQGANEKLFV.

Regarding this clonotype: At one end, the junction sequence differs from germline, possibly due to a read error. The chain joins TRBV4-1 to TRBJ1-2; TRBD1 agrees at 7 bases. Looked up from germline, CDR1 is MGHRA and CDR2 is YSYEKL. This CDR3 has 15 residues. CDR3 residues: CVSSQVARGDYGYSF. CDR3 coding DNA: TGCGTCAGCAGCCAAGTGGCCAGGGGGGACTATGGCTACTCCTTC.

The V call is TRBV14, the J call TRBJ2-1, with D possibly TRBD2 on 5 matching bases. Germline-derived CDR1 and CDR2 are SGHDN and FVKESK. This CDR3 has 15 amino acids. Trimming took off 5 bases at V and 14 bases at J, with 25 bases between the two ends. CDR3 residues: CASSAIGGSYNEEFF. CDR3 DNA sequence: TGTGCCAGCAGCGCGATAGGAGGAAGCTACAATGAAGAGTTCTTC.

As concerns this clonotype: The junction departs from the called germline gene at one end, perhaps through a read error. The V gene is TRBV5-1, the J gene TRBJ1-6; D possibly corresponds to TRBD1 (5 bases). The CDR3 loop spans 16 amino acids. In germline, CDR1 is SGHRS, CDR2 YFSETQ. The CDR3 region is CVSSLNRRISSSPLHF. As DNA, the CDR3 is TGCGTCAGCAGCTTGAACAGGAGAATTAGCAGTTCACCCCTCCACTTT.

V gene TRBV4-3 combines with J gene TRBJ1-4; 10 bases line up with TRBD1. The trim removed 9 bases at V and 8 bases at J, leaving 9 bases unmatched. CDR3 length equals 14 residues. The germline gives CDR1 LGHNA, CDR2 YSLEER. The CDR3 sequence: CASRRGQGGEKLFF. The CDR3 coding sequence is TGCGCCAGTAGGCGCGGACAGGGGGGAGAAAAACTGTTTTTT.

A remark on this clonotype: This may come from a read error, since a much larger clone is one base off. This chain connects TRBV19 to TRBJ2-3, with 8 bases aligning to TRBD2. CDR1 is LNHDA, CDR2 SQIVND, per germline (reference sequence). The CDR3 extends over 17 amino acids. As DNA, the CDR3 is TGTGCCTGTAGATTCAAACCCGGGACTAGAAACACGGATACGCAGTATTTT. Its protein is CACRFKPGTRNTDTQYF.

On this clonotype: Being one base from a much bigger clone, this may be a read error. The rearrangement joins TRBV7-2 to TRBJ2-3; 10 nucleotides line up with TRBD2. Germline values: CDR1 SGHTA, CDR2 FQGNSA. CDR3 length: 17 residues. The CDR3 DNA reads TGTGCCAGCAGACGGACTAGCGGTTCGGGGGGCACAGATATGCAGTATTTT. Amino acid sequence: CASRRTSGSGGTDMQYF.